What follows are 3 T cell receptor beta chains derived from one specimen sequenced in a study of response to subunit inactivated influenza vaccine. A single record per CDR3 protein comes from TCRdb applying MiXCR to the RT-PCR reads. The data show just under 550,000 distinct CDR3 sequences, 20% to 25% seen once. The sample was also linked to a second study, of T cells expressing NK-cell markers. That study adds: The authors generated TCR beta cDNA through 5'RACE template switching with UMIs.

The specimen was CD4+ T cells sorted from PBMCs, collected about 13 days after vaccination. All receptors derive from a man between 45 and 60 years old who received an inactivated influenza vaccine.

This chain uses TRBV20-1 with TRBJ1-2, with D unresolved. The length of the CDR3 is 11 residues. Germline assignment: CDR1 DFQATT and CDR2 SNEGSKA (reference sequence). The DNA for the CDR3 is TGCACCCTCGGCCATCCGGAGGGCTACACCTTC. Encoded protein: CTLGHPEGYTF.

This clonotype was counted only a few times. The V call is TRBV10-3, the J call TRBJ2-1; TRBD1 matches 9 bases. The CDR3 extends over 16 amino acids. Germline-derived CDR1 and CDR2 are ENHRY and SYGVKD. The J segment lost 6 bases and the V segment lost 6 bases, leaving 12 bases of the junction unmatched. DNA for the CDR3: TGTGCCATCAGGCAGGCCGGGACAGGGAGGGTCAATGAGCAGTTCTTC. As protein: CAIRQAGTGRVNEQFF.

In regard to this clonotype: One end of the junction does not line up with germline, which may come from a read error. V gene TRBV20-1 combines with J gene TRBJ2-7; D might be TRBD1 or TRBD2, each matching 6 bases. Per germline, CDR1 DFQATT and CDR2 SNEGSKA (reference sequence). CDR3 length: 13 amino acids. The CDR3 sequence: CSARDRRGNERYF. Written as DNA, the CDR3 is TGCAGTGCTAGAGATAGGAGGGGGAACGAGCGGTACTTC.